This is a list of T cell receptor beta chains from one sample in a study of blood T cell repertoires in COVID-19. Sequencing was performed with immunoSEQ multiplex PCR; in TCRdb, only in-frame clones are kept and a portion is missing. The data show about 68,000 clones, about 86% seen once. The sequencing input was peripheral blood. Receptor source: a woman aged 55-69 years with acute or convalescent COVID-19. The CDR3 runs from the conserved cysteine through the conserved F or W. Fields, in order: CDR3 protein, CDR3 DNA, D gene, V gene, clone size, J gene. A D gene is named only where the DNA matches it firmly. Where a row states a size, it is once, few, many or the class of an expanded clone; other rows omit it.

cdr3_aa: CASSARGDYGYTF
cdr3_nt: TGCGCCAGCAGCGCTCGGGGGGACTATGGCTACACCTTC
d_call: -
v_call: TRBV5-1
clone_size: -
j_call: TRBJ1-2

cdr3_aa: CASGSSGRQETQYF
cdr3_nt: TGTGCCAGCGGGAGCTCGGGTCGGCAAGAGACCCAGTACTTC
d_call: -
v_call: TRBV7-8
clone_size: -
j_call: TRBJ2-5

cdr3_aa: CASSPRRGVTEAFF
cdr3_nt: TGTGCCAGCAGCCCCCGGCGCGGAGTCACTGAAGCTTTCTTT
d_call: -
v_call: TRBV7-2
clone_size: few
j_call: TRBJ1-1

cdr3_aa: CASRTGGGRLTEAFF
cdr3_nt: TGTGCCAGCCGGACAGGGGGCGGGAGGCTGACTGAAGCTTTCTTT
d_call: TRBD1
v_call: TRBV28
clone_size: -
j_call: TRBJ1-1

cdr3_aa: CASSLGGLTGEGNTEAFF
cdr3_nt: TGTGCCAGCAGCTTGGGTGGATTGACGGGGGAGGGTAACACTGAAGCTTTCTTT
d_call: -
v_call: TRBV5-7
clone_size: -
j_call: TRBJ1-1

cdr3_aa: CASSLDRTNYGYTF
cdr3_nt: TGTGCCAGCTCACTTGACAGAACTAACTATGGCTACACCTTC
d_call: -
v_call: TRBV18
clone_size: -
j_call: TRBJ1-2

cdr3_aa: CAAHGASGSAKGETQYF
cdr3_nt: TGTGCCGCCCATGGGGCTAGCGGGAGCGCAAAGGGGGAGACCCAGTACTTC
d_call: TRBD2
v_call: TRBV5-4
clone_size: -
j_call: TRBJ2-5

cdr3_aa: CASSLRATGVYSPLHF
cdr3_nt: TGTGCCAGCTCACTAAGGGCGACAGGGGTTTATTCACCCCTCCACTTT
d_call: TRBD1
v_call: TRBV18
clone_size: -
j_call: TRBJ1-6

cdr3_aa: CATSRGLEAGGEQFF
cdr3_nt: TGTGCCACCAGCAGGGGGCTTGAGGCAGGGGGTGAGCAGTTCTTC
d_call: TRBD1
v_call: TRBV15
clone_size: -
j_call: TRBJ2-1

cdr3_aa: CASSPRRLEEQYF
cdr3_nt: TGTGCCAGCAGCCCCCGCCGGCTGGAGGAGCAGTACTTC
d_call: -
v_call: TRBV7-6
clone_size: -
j_call: TRBJ2-7

cdr3_aa: CASRPRDRAGYTF
cdr3_nt: TGTGCAAGTCGCCCCCGGGACAGGGCTGGCTACACCTTC
d_call: -
v_call: TRBV12-2
clone_size: -
j_call: TRBJ1-2

cdr3_aa: CATRPDRNSNQPQHF
cdr3_nt: TGTGCCACCAGGCCGGACAGAAATAGCAATCAGCCCCAGCATTTT
d_call: -
v_call: TRBV24-1
clone_size: -
j_call: TRBJ1-5

cdr3_aa: CASSYGLAPSYNEQFF
cdr3_nt: TGTGCCAGCAGCTACGGACTAGCGCCTTCTTACAATGAGCAGTTCTTC
d_call: TRBD2
v_call: TRBV7-9
clone_size: -
j_call: TRBJ2-1

cdr3_aa: CASSRTSGGESYEQYF
cdr3_nt: TGTGCCAGCAGCCGGACGAGCGGGGGGGAGTCCTACGAGCAGTACTTC
d_call: TRBD2
v_call: TRBV11-2
clone_size: -
j_call: TRBJ2-7

cdr3_aa: CASSLSPRGNTIYF
cdr3_nt: TGTGCCAGCAGTTTATCTCCGAGGGGAAACACCATATATTTT
d_call: -
v_call: TRBV27
clone_size: few
j_call: TRBJ1-3

cdr3_aa: CASSRGTTNEKLFF
cdr3_nt: TGTGCCAGTAGTAGAGGAACAACTAATGAAAAACTGTTTTTT
d_call: -
v_call: TRBV19
clone_size: -
j_call: TRBJ1-4

cdr3_aa: CASSFTSAQETQYF
cdr3_nt: TGCGCCAGCAGCTTTACTAGCGCTCAAGAGACCCAGTACTTC
d_call: TRBD2
v_call: TRBV5-1
clone_size: -
j_call: TRBJ2-5

cdr3_aa: CASSYSGQGLGAFF
cdr3_nt: TGTGCCAGCAGTTACTCGGGACAGGGCCTAGGAGCTTTCTTT
d_call: TRBD1
v_call: TRBV6-5
clone_size: -
j_call: TRBJ1-1

cdr3_aa: CASSELDSEAFF
cdr3_nt: TGTGCCAGCAGTGAATTAGACTCTGAAGCTTTCTTT
d_call: -
v_call: TRBV2
clone_size: -
j_call: TRBJ1-1

cdr3_aa: CSVGGTTRRVSTQYF
cdr3_nt: TGCAGCGTTGGGGGGACTACCCGGAGGGTGTCTACGCAGTATTTT
d_call: TRBD2
v_call: TRBV29-1
clone_size: -
j_call: TRBJ2-3

cdr3_aa: CASRTGTVCTEAFF
cdr3_nt: TGTGCCAGCAGGACTGGGACAGTGTGTACTGAAGCTTTCTTT
d_call: TRBD1
v_call: TRBV6-4
clone_size: few
j_call: TRBJ1-1

cdr3_aa: CAWSKDRLSGNTIYF
cdr3_nt: TGTGCCTGGAGTAAGGACAGATTGTCTGGAAACACCATATATTTT
d_call: -
v_call: TRBV30
clone_size: medium-sized
j_call: TRBJ1-3

cdr3_aa: CASSDRLAGFGTDTQYF
cdr3_nt: TGTGCCAGCAGCGACAGACTAGCGGGGTTCGGTACAGATACGCAGTATTTT
d_call: TRBD2
v_call: TRBV3-1/TRBV3-2
clone_size: once
j_call: TRBJ2-3

cdr3_aa: CASSLGPNPEYGYTF
cdr3_nt: TGTGCCAGCAGCTTAGGGCCAAACCCCGAATATGGCTACACCTTC
d_call: -
v_call: TRBV7-3
clone_size: -
j_call: TRBJ1-2

cdr3_aa: CASSLGSVISVETQYF
cdr3_nt: TGTGCCAGCAGCTTGGGTTCAGTAATAAGTGTAGAGACCCAGTACTTC
d_call: -
v_call: TRBV5-5
clone_size: -
j_call: TRBJ2-5

cdr3_aa: CASSLTSGVPSSYNEQFF
cdr3_nt: TGTGCCAGCTCTCTGACTAGCGGGGTTCCAAGCTCCTACAATGAGCAGTTCTTC
d_call: TRBD2
v_call: TRBV3-1/TRBV3-2
clone_size: -
j_call: TRBJ2-1

cdr3_aa: CASSDRTGGYNQPQHF
cdr3_nt: TGTGCCAGCAGTGACCGGACAGGGGGGTACAATCAGCCCCAGCATTTT
d_call: TRBD1
v_call: TRBV25-1
clone_size: -
j_call: TRBJ1-5

cdr3_aa: CASSLETSGSSEQYF
cdr3_nt: TGCGCCAGCAGCTTGGAGACTAGCGGGAGTTCCGAGCAGTACTTC
d_call: TRBD2
v_call: TRBV5-1
clone_size: -
j_call: TRBJ2-7

cdr3_aa: CASSARTYQGRPGYTF
cdr3_nt: TGTGCCAGCAGCGCCAGAACATACCAGGGAAGACCTGGCTACACCTTC
d_call: -
v_call: TRBV9
clone_size: -
j_call: TRBJ1-2

cdr3_aa: CVTRRESYQPQHF
cdr3_nt: TGTGTAACGCGCCGTGAATCTTATCAGCCCCAGCATTTT
d_call: -
v_call: TRBV28
clone_size: -
j_call: TRBJ1-5

cdr3_aa: CASSVDSVNSPLHF
cdr3_nt: TGTGCCAGTAGTGTGGACAGTGTTAATTCACCCCTCCACTTT
d_call: -
v_call: TRBV19
clone_size: -
j_call: TRBJ1-6

cdr3_aa: CAWALDRGYGELFF
cdr3_nt: TGTGCCTGGGCCCTGGACAGGGGATACGGGGAGCTGTTTTTT
d_call: TRBD1
v_call: TRBV30
clone_size: once
j_call: TRBJ2-2

cdr3_aa: CASSDGTGNFVNYGYTF
cdr3_nt: TGTGCCAGCAGTGATGGGACAGGGAACTTTGTTAACTATGGCTACACCTTC
d_call: TRBD1
v_call: TRBV6-1
clone_size: -
j_call: TRBJ1-2

cdr3_aa: CASSLDQGSSPQHF
cdr3_nt: TGTGCCAGCAGCTTAGATCAGGGAAGCAGCCCCCAGCATTTT
d_call: -
v_call: TRBV7-9
clone_size: once
j_call: TRBJ1-5

cdr3_aa: CASSYFPGQVYNEQFF
cdr3_nt: TGTGCCAGCAGTTACTTCCCGGGACAGGTGTACAATGAGCAGTTCTTC
d_call: TRBD1
v_call: TRBV6-5
clone_size: -
j_call: TRBJ2-1

cdr3_aa: CASNTEANSPLHF
cdr3_nt: TGTGCCAGCAACACGGAGGCTAATTCACCCCTCCACTTT
d_call: -
v_call: TRBV2
clone_size: -
j_call: TRBJ1-6

cdr3_aa: CASSPQTRPYNEQFF
cdr3_nt: TGTGCCAGCTCACCACAAACGCGCCCGTACAATGAGCAGTTCTTC
d_call: -
v_call: TRBV18
clone_size: once
j_call: TRBJ2-1

cdr3_aa: CAWSTGTSGTYNEQFF
cdr3_nt: TGTGCCTGGAGTACCGGGACTAGCGGGACCTACAATGAGCAGTTCTTC
d_call: TRBD2
v_call: TRBV30
clone_size: -
j_call: TRBJ2-1

cdr3_aa: CASSGGGDSRFSLNTEAFF
cdr3_nt: TGCGCCAGCAGCGGCGGTGGAGACAGCCGGTTTTCCTTGAACACTGAAGCTTTCTTT
d_call: -
v_call: TRBV5-1
clone_size: few
j_call: TRBJ1-1

cdr3_aa: CASSSTGGLNTEAFF
cdr3_nt: TGTGCCAGCAGCTCTACAGGGGGCCTGAACACTGAAGCTTTCTTT
d_call: TRBD1
v_call: TRBV6-5
clone_size: -
j_call: TRBJ1-1

cdr3_aa: CASRFRVRGTEAFF
cdr3_nt: TGTGCCAGCAGATTTAGAGTAAGGGGCACTGAAGCTTTCTTT
d_call: -
v_call: TRBV27
clone_size: -
j_call: TRBJ1-1

cdr3_aa: CASSKGEGPLPKFNEQFF
cdr3_nt: TGTGCCAGCAGCAAAGGGGAGGGCCCCCTACCAAAGTTCAATGAGCAGTTCTTC
d_call: -
v_call: TRBV21-1
clone_size: once
j_call: TRBJ2-1